These T cell receptor beta chains were read from a single sample in a study of cytotoxic CD8 clonotypes in ibrutinib-treated CLL. Profiled with immunoSEQ multiplex PCR; TCRdb holds only in-frame clones, not every one. The sample includes hundreds of thousands of clones, 60% to 75% of them seen just once. Specimen: PBMCs, collected after 24 months of ibrutinib treatment. The source is a human donor with chronic lymphocytic leukemia. The CDR3 runs from the conserved cysteine through the conserved F or W. Fields, in order: clone size, J gene, CDR3 length, V gene, D gene, CDR3 DNA, CDR3 protein. The D gene is left open where the match is weak. Only part of the rows carry a size: once, few, many, or a class if the clone is expanded.

size: NA; J: TRBJ2-1; length: 16; V: TRBV7-8; D: TRBD2; DNA: TGTGCCAGCAGCTTAGAGCTAGCGGGAGGCCCCAATGAGCAGTTCTTC; CDR3: CASSLELAGGPNEQFF
size: NA; J: TRBJ2-7; length: 14; V: TRBV5-4; D: NA; DNA: TGTGCCAGCAGCTTGGAAAGCAGAGCAGGGGAGCAGTACTTC; CDR3: CASSLESRAGEQYF
size: few; J: TRBJ2-5; length: 15; V: TRBV9; D: TRBD1; DNA: TGTGCCAGCAGCCTCCGGGACAGGGTTGCGGAGACCCAGTACTTC; CDR3: CASSLRDRVAETQYF
size: few; J: TRBJ2-7; length: 11; V: TRBV7-2; D: NA; DNA: TGTGCCAGCAGCCCCGCCTACGAGCAGTACTTC; CDR3: CASSPAYEQYF
size: NA; J: TRBJ2-7; length: 13; V: TRBV6-1; D: NA; DNA: TGTGCCAGCAGTAATAAAGGGTTCTACGAGCAGTACTTC; CDR3: CASSNKGFYEQYF
size: NA; J: TRBJ2-5; length: 12; V: TRBV30; D: TRBD2; DNA: TGTGCCTGGAGTGGGGGGGGTGAGACCCAGTACTTC; CDR3: CAWSGGGETQYF
size: few; J: TRBJ1-2; length: 13; V: TRBV28; D: NA; DNA: TGTGCCAGCAGGCTAGACAGACCCTATGGCTACACCTTC; CDR3: CASRLDRPYGYTF
size: NA; J: TRBJ2-5; length: 14; V: TRBV6-1; D: NA; DNA: TGTGCCAGCAGTGATGGAGGGGTCCAAGAGACCCAGTACTTC; CDR3: CASSDGGVQETQYF
size: few; J: TRBJ1-2; length: 15; V: TRBV4-2; D: NA; DNA: TGTGCCAGCAGCCAAGCCACTACCGGTAACTATGGCTACACCTTC; CDR3: CASSQATTGNYGYTF
size: NA; J: TRBJ2-7; length: 14; V: TRBV10-3; D: TRBD1; DNA: TGTGCCATCAGTAGGGGACAGGGGATTTACGAGCAGTACTTC; CDR3: CAISRGQGIYEQYF
size: NA; J: TRBJ2-1; length: 15; V: TRBV6-5; D: TRBD1; DNA: TGTGCCAGCAGTTTCCGGGACAGGGAGTTCGATGAGCAGTTCTTC; CDR3: CASSFRDREFDEQFF
size: NA; J: TRBJ2-7; length: 14; V: TRBV6-6; D: TRBD2; DNA: TGTGCCAGCAGTTACTCGACTAGCGGGTACGAGCAGTACTTC; CDR3: CASSYSTSGYEQYF
size: NA; J: TRBJ1-1; length: 15; V: TRBV7-8; D: NA; DNA: TGTGCCAGCAGCGTCGAGGGAGGAATGAACACTGAAGCTTTCTTT; CDR3: CASSVEGGMNTEAFF
size: NA; J: TRBJ1-2; length: 12; V: TRBV27; D: NA; DNA: TGTGCCAGCAGTTTGAGCGGTTATGGCTACACCTTC; CDR3: CASSLSGYGYTF
size: NA; J: TRBJ1-2; length: 15; V: TRBV28; D: TRBD1; DNA: TGTGCCAGCAGTCTCTACCAACAGGGGGCCGATGGCTACACCTTC; CDR3: CASSLYQQGADGYTF
size: NA; J: TRBJ2-7; length: 12; V: TRBV6-5; D: NA; DNA: TGTGCCAGCAGTCCCGGATACTACGAGCAGTACTTC; CDR3: CASSPGYYEQYF
size: few; J: TRBJ2-1; length: 11; V: TRBV2; D: NA; DNA: TGTGCCAGCAGTGAACGCGATGAGCAGTTCTTC; CDR3: CASSERDEQFF
size: NA; J: TRBJ2-1; length: 15; V: TRBV7-3; D: NA; DNA: TGTGCCAGCAGCCCGAACCAAAACTCCTACAATGAGCAGTTCTTC; CDR3: CASSPNQNSYNEQFF
size: NA; J: TRBJ2-5; length: 14; V: TRBV7-9; D: NA; DNA: TGTGCCAGCAGCTCGACTGGGGGGCAAGAGACCCAGTACTTC; CDR3: CASSSTGGQETQYF
size: once; J: TRBJ1-2; length: 14; V: TRBV28; D: TRBD1; DNA: TGTGCCAGCATCACGCAGGGGGCGGGCTATGGCTACACCTTC; CDR3: CASITQGAGYGYTF
size: NA; J: TRBJ2-1; length: 14; V: TRBV7-9; D: NA; DNA: TGTGCCAGCAGCTTAGGGCTAGCCTCCAACGAGCAGTTCTTC; CDR3: CASSLGLASNEQFF
size: NA; J: TRBJ2-7; length: 15; V: TRBV28; D: NA; DNA: TGTGCCAGCAGCTCGAGGACAGCCTATCCCTACGAGCAGTACTTC; CDR3: CASSSRTAYPYEQYF
size: NA; J: TRBJ2-7; length: 15; V: TRBV15; D: TRBD2; DNA: TGTGCCACCAGCAGAGATGCGGGGGGAACCTACGAGCAGTACTTC; CDR3: CATSRDAGGTYEQYF
size: NA; J: TRBJ2-7; length: 15; V: TRBV27; D: TRBD1; DNA: TGTGCCAGCGGATTTTGGGACAGCTACCACTACGAGCAGTACTTC; CDR3: CASGFWDSYHYEQYF
size: NA; J: TRBJ2-3; length: 17; V: TRBV27; D: TRBD1; DNA: TGTGCCAGCAGTTCCATTCGGACAGGCTTTAGCACAGATACGCAGTATTTT; CDR3: CASSSIRTGFSTDTQYF